This T cell receptor (beta chain) originates from a study of blood T cell repertoires in COVID-19. Produced via immunoSEQ multiplex PCR; TCRdb's table is partial and in-frame only. The sample holds 130,000 or so clones; roughly 69% are singletons and the top ten take 2.2%. CDR1 MDHEN and CDR2 SYDVKM come from the germline V gene. Germline trimming cut 7 bases from V and 6 bases from J; bases unmatched to any gene: 5. The CDR3 has 13 residues. The chain couples TRBV28 to TRBJ2-1, with 8 bases that match TRBD2. This TCR derives from a woman aged 70-85 years with acute or convalescent COVID-19. The source material was peripheral blood. This chain's CDR3 is CASTLAGPNEQFF. CDR3 nucleotide sequence: TGTGCCAGCACCCTAGCGGGCCCCAATGAGCAGTTCTTC.